This is a list of T cell receptor beta chains from one sample in a study of OX40 agonist ivuxolimab in advanced cancers. TCRdb keeps only in-frame clones here, not all; method: immunoSEQ multiplex PCR. The sample carries 65,000 to 90,000 clones, roughly 89% recorded once. Sample: CD4+ or CD8+ T cells sorted from blood, taken in a trial of the OX40 agonist ivuxolimab. The source of these receptors is an adult with an advanced solid tumor such as melanoma, head and neck, liver or kidney cancer. Both conserved end residues are part of each CDR3. A D gene is named only where the DNA matches it firmly. Clone size, where shown, is once, few, many, or a class for clones that have expanded.

v_gene: TRBV4-3; abundance: -; j_gene: TRBJ1-5; d_gene: -; CDR3nt: TGCGCCAGCAGCCAAATTGCGGGAAACAATCAGCCCCAGCATTTT; CDR3aa: CASSQIAGNNQPQHF
v_gene: TRBV7-2; abundance: -; j_gene: TRBJ2-2; d_gene: -; CDR3nt: TGTGCCAGCAGCACGGACTATAACACCGGGGAGCTGTTTTTT; CDR3aa: CASSTDYNTGELFF
v_gene: TRBV2; abundance: once; j_gene: TRBJ2-3; d_gene: -; CDR3nt: TGTGCCAGCACAGGCGGCACAGATACGCAGTATTTT; CDR3aa: CASTGGTDTQYF
v_gene: TRBV7-2; abundance: -; j_gene: TRBJ2-7; d_gene: -; CDR3nt: TGTGCCAGCAGCTTATTTGGGGGGATAGGGTACGAGCAGTACTTC; CDR3aa: CASSLFGGIGYEQYF
v_gene: TRBV5-1; abundance: -; j_gene: TRBJ2-5; d_gene: TRBD1; CDR3nt: TGCGCCAGCAGCTACGGACAGGGTGAGACCCAGTACTTC; CDR3aa: CASSYGQGETQYF
v_gene: TRBV6-6; abundance: -; j_gene: TRBJ2-1; d_gene: -; CDR3nt: TGTGCCAGCACAACAGGCGGTAATGAGCAGTTCTTC; CDR3aa: CASTTGGNEQFF
v_gene: TRBV28; abundance: -; j_gene: TRBJ2-1; d_gene: -; CDR3nt: TGTGCCAGCAGAATTAGCTTAAGCTCCTACAATGAGCAGTTCTTC; CDR3aa: CASRISLSSYNEQFF
v_gene: TRBV30; abundance: -; j_gene: TRBJ2-3; d_gene: -; CDR3nt: TGTGCCTGGAGTGGCAGGGGTCCGGATACGCAGTATTTT; CDR3aa: CAWSGRGPDTQYF
v_gene: TRBV15; abundance: -; j_gene: TRBJ1-4; d_gene: -; CDR3nt: TGTGCCACCAGCAGAGATGACAGACCCACGGCCAATGAAAAACTGTTTTTT; CDR3aa: CATSRDDRPTANEKLFF
v_gene: TRBV30; abundance: few; j_gene: TRBJ1-1; d_gene: -; CDR3nt: TGTGCCTGGAGAGAGGGGGGAATGTTGGGCACTGAAGCTTTCTTT; CDR3aa: CAWREGGMLGTEAFF
v_gene: TRBV6-4; abundance: -; j_gene: TRBJ1-1; d_gene: -; CDR3nt: TGTGCCAGCAGTGACTCAAACCCCGAGGGGGCTTTCTTT; CDR3aa: CASSDSNPEGAFF
v_gene: TRBV28; abundance: -; j_gene: TRBJ2-3; d_gene: TRBD1; CDR3nt: TGTGCCAGCAGTTATTTCCAAGGGGGCGTTTTGACAGATACGCAGTATTTT; CDR3aa: CASSYFQGGVLTDTQYF
v_gene: TRBV7-9; abundance: -; j_gene: TRBJ2-1; d_gene: TRBD2; CDR3nt: TGTGCCAGCAGAAGTAGCGGGGGGGAGGAGCAGTTCTTC; CDR3aa: CASRSSGGEEQFF
v_gene: TRBV19; abundance: -; j_gene: TRBJ1-3; d_gene: -; CDR3nt: TGTGCCAGTAGTATAAGCGGGAGCTCTGGAAACACCATATATTTT; CDR3aa: CASSISGSSGNTIYF
v_gene: TRBV27; abundance: -; j_gene: TRBJ2-7; d_gene: TRBD1; CDR3nt: TGTGCCAGCAGTTTATCGCCCGGGACAGGGGCGTACGAGCAGTACTTC; CDR3aa: CASSLSPGTGAYEQYF
v_gene: TRBV27; abundance: -; j_gene: TRBJ1-5; d_gene: TRBD1; CDR3nt: TGTGCCAGCAGTCTCAGGACAGGCGCGCAGCCCCAGCATTTT; CDR3aa: CASSLRTGAQPQHF
v_gene: TRBV10-1; abundance: -; j_gene: TRBJ2-7; d_gene: -; CDR3nt: TGCGCCAGCTCCTCCTACGAGCAGTACTTC; CDR3aa: CASSSYEQYF
v_gene: TRBV30; abundance: -; j_gene: TRBJ1-1; d_gene: -; CDR3nt: TGTGCCTGGAGTGAAGTCATGGGCCGGGGTACTGAAGCTTTCTTT; CDR3aa: CAWSEVMGRGTEAFF
v_gene: TRBV4-3; abundance: -; j_gene: TRBJ2-7; d_gene: TRBD2; CDR3nt: TGCGCCAGCAGCCAAGATCTTACTAGCGGGGACGAGCAGTACTTC; CDR3aa: CASSQDLTSGDEQYF
v_gene: TRBV15; abundance: -; j_gene: TRBJ2-1; d_gene: -; CDR3nt: TGTGCCACCAGCAGAGGGTTCACCCTCAATGAGCAGTTCTTC; CDR3aa: CATSRGFTLNEQFF
v_gene: TRBV6-5; abundance: -; j_gene: TRBJ2-7; d_gene: -; CDR3nt: TGTGCCAGCAGTCCCACCTCCTACGAGCAGTACTTC; CDR3aa: CASSPTSYEQYF
v_gene: TRBV29-1; abundance: -; j_gene: TRBJ2-3; d_gene: TRBD2; CDR3nt: TGCAGCGTTGGGGCTAGCGGGGGGGCCATAGATACGCAGTATTTT; CDR3aa: CSVGASGGAIDTQYF
v_gene: TRBV4-3; abundance: -; j_gene: TRBJ1-3; d_gene: -; CDR3nt: TGCGCCAGCAGCCAAGATCGGCAGTTAATCGGAAACACCATATATTTT; CDR3aa: CASSQDRQLIGNTIYF
v_gene: TRBV9; abundance: -; j_gene: TRBJ1-4; d_gene: -; CDR3nt: TGTGCCAGCAGCCCTTGGGACATTCAGGGTGAAAAACTGTTTTTT; CDR3aa: CASSPWDIQGEKLFF
v_gene: TRBV11-3; abundance: -; j_gene: TRBJ1-1; d_gene: -; CDR3nt: TGTGCCAGTACGGTCGGGAGCACTGAAGCTTTCTTT; CDR3aa: CASTVGSTEAFF
v_gene: TRBV20-1; abundance: -; j_gene: TRBJ2-3; d_gene: -; CDR3nt: TGCAGCCCCCTCACAGATACGCAGTATTTT; CDR3aa: CSPLTDTQYF
v_gene: TRBV4-3; abundance: -; j_gene: TRBJ2-3; d_gene: TRBD2; CDR3nt: TGCGCCAGCAGCCTCGGGGGGGCCGTGACAGATACGCAGTATTTT; CDR3aa: CASSLGGAVTDTQYF
v_gene: TRBV6-5; abundance: -; j_gene: TRBJ1-5; d_gene: -; CDR3nt: TGTGCCAGCAGTTCCTCGTGGGGACAGCCCCAGCATTTT; CDR3aa: CASSSSWGQPQHF
v_gene: TRBV4-1; abundance: once; j_gene: TRBJ2-5; d_gene: -; CDR3nt: TGCGCCAGCAGCCAAGAGACCCAGTACTTC; CDR3aa: CASSQETQYF
v_gene: TRBV6-5; abundance: -; j_gene: TRBJ2-1; d_gene: -; CDR3nt: TGTGCCAGCAGTTACGGCCCGAGATATAATGAGCAGTTCTTC; CDR3aa: CASSYGPRYNEQFF
v_gene: TRBV2; abundance: -; j_gene: TRBJ2-7; d_gene: TRBD2; CDR3nt: TGTGCCAGCAGTGAACCGGGGGGTGCGTACGAGCAGTACTTC; CDR3aa: CASSEPGGAYEQYF
v_gene: TRBV25-1; abundance: -; j_gene: TRBJ1-5; d_gene: -; CDR3nt: TGTGCCAGCAGTGAAGGGGGACCGGGGGAATATGCGCCCCAGCATTTT; CDR3aa: CASSEGGPGEYAPQHF
v_gene: TRBV9; abundance: -; j_gene: TRBJ2-6; d_gene: -; CDR3nt: TGTGCCAGCAGCGTAGCCCTTCCCTCTGGGGCCAACGTCCTGACTTTC; CDR3aa: CASSVALPSGANVLTF
v_gene: TRBV6-5; abundance: -; j_gene: TRBJ2-5; d_gene: TRBD2; CDR3nt: TGTGCCAGCAGCCTCCTCGGGACTACTCAAGAGACCCAGTACTTC; CDR3aa: CASSLLGTTQETQYF
v_gene: TRBV19; abundance: -; j_gene: TRBJ1-2; d_gene: -; CDR3nt: TGTGCCAGTAGTGATTATGGGGGTGTGGATGGCTACACCTTC; CDR3aa: CASSDYGGVDGYTF
v_gene: TRBV30; abundance: -; j_gene: TRBJ1-5; d_gene: -; CDR3nt: TGTGCCTGGAGTTTCCAGGGGTACCAGCCCCAGCATTTT; CDR3aa: CAWSFQGYQPQHF
v_gene: TRBV25-1; abundance: -; j_gene: TRBJ1-5; d_gene: -; CDR3nt: TGTGCCAGCAGGCTGCGACCGTTACATTATCAGCCCCAGCATTTT; CDR3aa: CASRLRPLHYQPQHF
v_gene: TRBV30; abundance: -; j_gene: TRBJ2-1; d_gene: -; CDR3nt: TGTGCCTGGAGCGCTATACTTCCCGACAATGAGCAGTTCTTC; CDR3aa: CAWSAILPDNEQFF
v_gene: TRBV4-2; abundance: -; j_gene: TRBJ2-6; d_gene: TRBD2; CDR3nt: TGTGCCAGCAGCACCGGGACTAGCGGAGACTCTGAGGCCAACGTCCTGACTTTC; CDR3aa: CASSTGTSGDSEANVLTF
v_gene: TRBV12-5; abundance: few; j_gene: TRBJ1-5; d_gene: -; CDR3nt: TGTGCTAGTGGTCCCGGACTCGGGCCTCTTCAGCCCCAGCATTTT; CDR3aa: CASGPGLGPLQPQHF
v_gene: TRBV4-2; abundance: -; j_gene: TRBJ2-1; d_gene: -; CDR3nt: TGTGCCAGCAGCCAAGTCCCAGGGAGACGCAATGAGCAGTTCTTC; CDR3aa: CASSQVPGRRNEQFF
v_gene: TRBV11-2; abundance: -; j_gene: TRBJ2-1; d_gene: -; CDR3nt: TGTGCCAGCAGCTTAGACGGGCTTTGGGAGCAGTTCTTC; CDR3aa: CASSLDGLWEQFF
v_gene: TRBV27; abundance: -; j_gene: TRBJ1-1; d_gene: -; CDR3nt: TGTGCCAGCAGTCCCGATTGGGGGGACACTGAAGCTTTCTTT; CDR3aa: CASSPDWGDTEAFF
v_gene: TRBV29-1; abundance: -; j_gene: TRBJ1-2; d_gene: -; CDR3nt: TGCAGCGTTGAAGATAACGAACACCTCTATGGCTACACCTTC; CDR3aa: CSVEDNEHLYGYTF
v_gene: TRBV10-3; abundance: -; j_gene: TRBJ2-5; d_gene: -; CDR3nt: TGTGCCACGAAGAGGGCAATACTACAAGAGACCCAGTACTTC; CDR3aa: CATKRAILQETQYF
v_gene: TRBV4-2; abundance: once; j_gene: TRBJ2-1; d_gene: -; CDR3nt: TGTGCCAGCAGCCCCCAGGAGGGGGACTACAATGAGCAGTTCTTC; CDR3aa: CASSPQEGDYNEQFF
v_gene: TRBV29-1; abundance: once; j_gene: TRBJ1-2; d_gene: -; CDR3nt: TGCAGCGTTAGGGGAGACTATGGCTACACCTTC; CDR3aa: CSVRGDYGYTF
v_gene: TRBV7-8; abundance: -; j_gene: TRBJ2-3; d_gene: -; CDR3nt: TGTGCCAGCAGCTTATTAGGGGGAAACACAGATACGCAGTATTTT; CDR3aa: CASSLLGGNTDTQYF
v_gene: TRBV9; abundance: -; j_gene: TRBJ1-2; d_gene: -; CDR3nt: TGTGCCAGCAGCGCACTACAGGGTATAGAAGGCTATGGCTACACCTTC; CDR3aa: CASSALQGIEGYGYTF
v_gene: TRBV6-6; abundance: -; j_gene: TRBJ1-2; d_gene: -; CDR3nt: TGTGCCAGCAGTTACGGGGGCCAGCCTTATGGCTACACCTTC; CDR3aa: CASSYGGQPYGYTF
v_gene: TRBV7-9; abundance: -; j_gene: TRBJ2-1; d_gene: -; CDR3nt: TGTGCCAGCAACTTGGCAGCGGTCCCTCCGCTGGATGAGCAGTTCTTC; CDR3aa: CASNLAAVPPLDEQFF
v_gene: TRBV6-5; abundance: -; j_gene: TRBJ2-1; d_gene: -; CDR3nt: TGTGCCAGCAGGGGATATGTGGAACGCATCGAAAACCAGTTCTTC; CDR3aa: CASRGYVERIENQFF
v_gene: TRBV4-3; abundance: -; j_gene: TRBJ1-2; d_gene: -; CDR3nt: TGCGCCAGCAGCCAAGAGGGGTCGGCTAACTATGGCTACACCTTC; CDR3aa: CASSQEGSANYGYTF
v_gene: TRBV27; abundance: few; j_gene: TRBJ1-5; d_gene: TRBD1; CDR3nt: TGTGCCAGCGCCAGGGACAGTCAGATACCCCAGCATTTT; CDR3aa: CASARDSQIPQHF
v_gene: TRBV9; abundance: -; j_gene: TRBJ2-7; d_gene: -; CDR3nt: TGTGCCAGCAGTTCAACCGCCTACGAGCAGTACTTC; CDR3aa: CASSSTAYEQYF
v_gene: TRBV6-5; abundance: -; j_gene: TRBJ1-4; d_gene: -; CDR3nt: TGTGCCAGCAGCATTCTGGGGAGTAATGAAAAACTGTTTTTT; CDR3aa: CASSILGSNEKLFF
v_gene: TRBV7-9; abundance: once; j_gene: TRBJ1-3; d_gene: -; CDR3nt: TGTGCCAGCAGCTTAGTTGGAAACACCATATATTTT; CDR3aa: CASSLVGNTIYF
v_gene: TRBV6-5; abundance: -; j_gene: TRBJ1-2; d_gene: -; CDR3nt: TGTGCCAGCAGTTATGACGGGGGCAACTATGGCTACACCTTC; CDR3aa: CASSYDGGNYGYTF
v_gene: TRBV7-2; abundance: -; j_gene: TRBJ2-7; d_gene: TRBD2; CDR3nt: TGTGCCAGCAGCTTCGGGGGGTCGGACGAGCAGTACTTC; CDR3aa: CASSFGGSDEQYF